This is a list of T cell receptor beta chains from one sample in a study of OX40 agonist ivuxolimab in advanced cancers. Assay used: immunoSEQ multiplex PCR; TCRdb lists only in-frame clones, some missing. The table has over 35,000 clones, 80% seen once. The material was CD4+ or CD8+ T cells sorted from blood, obtained in a trial of the OX40 agonist ivuxolimab. The receptors shown here come from an adult with an advanced solid tumor such as melanoma, head and neck, liver or kidney cancer. Each CDR3 is given with its conserved first and last residue. The D gene is left open where the match is weak. For some rows the clone size is stated as once, few or many, or as a class when expanded; others skip it.

TRBD1,.,TRBV5-1,TRBJ2-7,TGCGCCAGCAGCTTGGGGACAGGACGGGACGAGCAGTACTTC,CASSLGTGRDEQYF
.,.,TRBV5-1,TRBJ1-4,TGCGCCAGCAGCTTGGATTTTGGGGGGACTAATGAAAAACTGTTTTTT,CASSLDFGGTNEKLFF
.,.,TRBV19,TRBJ2-7,TGTGCCAGTAGTATAGACCAGGCGGGCGAGCAGTACTTC,CASSIDQAGEQYF
TRBD1,.,TRBV7-8,TRBJ1-6,TGTGCCAGCAGCTTATCCCCGGGACAGGGGGCTTCAGGAAAATCACCCCTCCACTTT,CASSLSPGQGASGKSPLHF
.,.,TRBV19,TRBJ1-6,TGTGCCAGTAGTACGTCTGGGGGCTATAATTCACCCCTCCACTTT,CASSTSGGYNSPLHF
.,.,TRBV7-9,TRBJ2-7,TGTGCCAGCAGCTTCGCTAGCTCCAGCGAGCAGTACTTC,CASSFASSSEQYF
.,.,TRBV7-8,TRBJ1-2,TGTGCCAGCAGCTTATTGCAGGGAACTGGCTACACCTTC,CASSLLQGTGYTF
.,.,TRBV11-2,TRBJ2-4,TGTGCCAGCAGCTGGCCCACCAAAAACATTCAGTACTTC,CASSWPTKNIQYF
.,.,TRBV14,TRBJ1-6,TGTGCCAGCAGATGGGGGGATAATTCACCCCTCCACTTT,CASRWGDNSPLHF
TRBD2,.,TRBV4-3,TRBJ2-7,TGCGCCAGCAGCCAACTAGCGGGAAATCTCAACGAGCAGTACTTC,CASSQLAGNLNEQYF
.,.,TRBV7-2,TRBJ2-3,TGTGCCAGCAGCACCCGGTTACGGGGGGCCGAAGATACGCAGTATTTT,CASSTRLRGAEDTQYF
TRBD1,.,TRBV14,TRBJ1-4,TGTGCCAGCAGCCAAGAGGAAGGGGACAGGGAAAAACTGTTTTTT,CASSQEEGDREKLFF
.,few,TRBV4-2,TRBJ1-4,TGTGCCAGCAGCCAAGGAACCAACCGGGACGGATATGAAAAACTGTTTTTT,CASSQGTNRDGYEKLFF
.,.,TRBV9,TRBJ2-1,TGTGCCAGCAGCGAGGAAGACATCACCTACAATGAGCAGTTCTTC,CASSEEDITYNEQFF
.,.,TRBV19,TRBJ2-7,TGTGCCAGTACCACCACCTCCTTATTAGGAGTCCACGAGCAGTACTTC,CASTTTSLLGVHEQYF
.,.,TRBV7-9,TRBJ2-3,TGTGCCAGCAGCTTAGTGTGGGGAGGACGCCCGAGCACAGATACGCAGTATTTT,CASSLVWGGRPSTDTQYF